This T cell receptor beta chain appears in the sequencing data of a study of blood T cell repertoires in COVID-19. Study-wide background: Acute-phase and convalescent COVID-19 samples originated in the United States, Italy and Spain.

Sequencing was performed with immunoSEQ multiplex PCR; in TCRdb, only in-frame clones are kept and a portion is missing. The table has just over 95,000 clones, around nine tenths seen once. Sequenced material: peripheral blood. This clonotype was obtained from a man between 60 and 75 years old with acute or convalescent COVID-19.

CDR3 DNA: TGTGCCTGGATCCGTCGCGAGGGCTACACCTTC. Translated: CAWIRREGYTF. This rearrangement joins TRBV30 to TRBJ1-2; no definite D call. This CDR3 contains 11 residues. The germline V and J ends were trimmed by 4 bases and 8 bases, with 11 bases remaining between them. Germline V CDR1 and CDR2: GTSNPN, SVGIG (reference sequence).